This is a list of T cell receptor beta chains from one sample in a study of early T cells in non-severe SARS-CoV-2 infection. TCRdb fed the 5' RACE reads into MiXCR, producing one record per CDR3 protein. The table lists 90,000 or so distinct CDR3 sequences, more than 13% of them singletons. The sequenced sample consisted of whole blood. These receptors all stem from an adult who was a healthcare worker with PCR-confirmed SARS-CoV-2 infection or an uninfected control (not recorded which). Each CDR3 is given without its conserved first and last residue.

TRBV7-2	TRBJ2-4	ASSLRGGTAKNIQY
TRBV28	TRBJ2-7	ASSSRLAGPIYEQY
TRBV2	TRBJ2-7	ASSGYSEQY
TRBV15	TRBJ1-1	ATSKGQADTEAF
TRBV7-6	TRBJ2-1	ASSWGGDPSYNEQF
TRBV6-2/TRBV6-3	TRBJ2-3	ASREGGADTQY
TRBV7-9	TRBJ2-7	ASTDWGNTYEQY
TRBV11-2	TRBJ2-6	ASSRQDSGRLGANVLT
TRBV7-8	TRBJ2-7	ASSLRTTSGEQY
TRBV28	TRBJ1-6	ASSYNSPLH
TRBV3-1	TRBJ1-4	ASSQDTSTNEKLF
TRBV20-1	TRBJ2-3	SATTSGGTDTQY
TRBV5-1	TRBJ1-1	ASRTAVNTEAF
TRBV5-1	TRBJ2-3	ASNEQGSDTQY
TRBV10-3	TRBJ2-6	AISGQGAPSGANVLT
TRBV20-1	TRBJ2-7	SAWLAGESEQY
TRBV10-3	TRBJ2-3	AIRDPSGADTQY
TRBV6-1	TRBJ2-3	ASSARGARSTDTQY
TRBV28	TRBJ2-1	ASSGIYNEQF
TRBV7-2	TRBJ2-1	ASSLMGLATNEQF
TRBV7-9	TRBJ2-5	ASNRGFQETQY
TRBV20-1	TRBJ2-1	SASSSGRAEYEQF
TRBV30	TRBJ2-1	AWSVTSYNEQF
TRBV14	TRBJ2-7	ASSPMQAGANEQY
TRBV28	TRBJ2-7	ASSLFSSGTYEQY
TRBV7-2	TRBJ1-4	ASSLTTGLNGKLF
TRBV28	TRBJ1-5	ASSAAGTELSNQPQH
TRBV28	TRBJ1-1	ASSPTGGRRYTEAF
TRBV20-1	TRBJ2-3	SARSSGRIWSTDTQY
TRBV5-5	TRBJ2-3	ASSLMGPTDTQY
TRBV20-1	TRBJ2-1	SAPWGLAGGKEQF
TRBV28	TRBJ2-2	ASSLVAGRSNTGELF
TRBV7-2	TRBJ2-5	ASSSYRGGVGETQY
TRBV12-3/TRBV12-4	TRBJ2-7	ASSLPSRRGSYEQY
TRBV6-6	TRBJ2-5	ASSYSRPTQETQY
TRBV3-1	TRBJ2-7	ASRPDGSSYEQY
TRBV28	TRBJ2-7	ASWGRSHEQY
TRBV7-3	TRBJ1-1	ASSTITNTEAF
TRBV5-6	TRBJ2-1	ASSFTGTSGKSWGYNEQF
TRBV7-2	TRBJ1-1	ASSLARDIEAF
TRBV20-1	TRBJ2-1	SARDDRDYKRQF
TRBV3-1	TRBJ2-3	ASSPSHTSGGADTQY
TRBV5-5	TRBJ1-4	ASSLGNEKLF
TRBV6-5	TRBJ2-7	ASSPGQAKYEQY
TRBV30	TRBJ1-1	AWSGPWAEAF
TRBV6-2/TRBV6-3	TRBJ2-1	ASSSTGTSYNEQF
TRBV20-1	TRBJ2-5	SASHREETQY
TRBV18	TRBJ2-2	ASSPRVGELF
TRBV24-1	TRBJ1-6	ATQGQTNSPLH
TRBV4-2	TRBJ2-3	ASSRDGGLDDTQY
TRBV4-3	TRBJ2-2	ASSQALLGHGELF
TRBV24-1	TRBJ1-5	ATSGDGHQPQH
TRBV12-3/TRBV12-4	TRBJ2-5	ASSLGKQGINQETQY
TRBV28	TRBJ2-2	ASRQGSNTGELF
TRBV20-1	TRBJ2-7	SAPYGYEQY
TRBV3-1	TRBJ2-5	ASSQVAGARTQY
TRBV20-1	TRBJ1-1	SGRDADRGKGLNTEAF
TRBV5-6	TRBJ2-1	ASSLAFNEQF
TRBV9	TRBJ1-1	ASSQAGAMNTEAF
TRBV6-6	TRBJ2-7	ASSETGTTSYEQY